These 13 T cell receptor beta chains were sequenced from one sample in a study of T cell responses to AZD1222 COVID-19 vaccine. Assay: immunoSEQ multiplex PCR; the TCRdb copy retains only in-frame clones and omits some. The sample lists about 180,000 clones; 91% were seen once. The material was peripheral blood, obtained on day 0 of AZD1222 vaccination. All receptors derive from an adult in good health.

This clone was recorded once. The chain recombines TRBV5-5 with TRBJ2-7, with D perhaps TRBD2 (5 bases). Germline V gene lookup returns CDR1 SGHKS and CDR2 YYEKEE (reference sequence). Trimming removed 5 bases at V and 0 bases at J, with 9 bases between. The CDR3 runs 13 residues. The CDR3 spells CASRSGNSYEQYF. As DNA, the CDR3 is TGTGCCAGCAGATCCGGGAACTCCTACGAGCAGTACTTC. The whole variable domain, filled in from reference TRBV5-5 and TRBJ2-7, reads DAGVTQSPTHLIKTRGQQVTLRCSPISGHKSVSWYQQVLGQGPQFIFQYYEKEERGRGNFPDRFSARQFPNYSSELNVNALLLGDSALYLCASRSGNSYEQYFGPGTRLTVT.

V is TRBV27 and J is TRBJ2-6, with D unresolved. The CDR3 spans 15 residues. Germline CDR1 MNHEY, CDR2 SMNVEV (reference sequence). V was shortened by 4 bases and J by 2 bases, with 9 bases between the two germline ends. CDR3 sequence reads: CASSSTPPGANVLTF. The CDR3 DNA reads as TGTGCCAGCAGTTCCACACCCCCTGGGGCCAACGTCCTGACTTTC.

V and J are TRBV5-4 and TRBJ2-7; TRBD1 is a possible D gene (6 bases). There are 13 residues in the CDR3. V was pared by 3 bases and J by 3 bases, with 10 bases between. Looked up from germline, CDR1 is SGHNT and CDR2 is YYREEE (reference sequence). The CDR3 DNA follows: TGTGCCAGCAGCTCCCGGGACAACTACGAGCAGTACTTC. The encoded protein is CASSSRDNYEQYF.

The V and J genes are TRBV11-1 and TRBJ1-1, with D possibly being TRBD1 (5 bases). CDR3 length: 13 residues. The V and J ends lost 10 bases and 0 bases respectively, with 12 bases between them. The germline V gene has CDR1 SGHAT and CDR2 FQDESV (reference sequence). For the CDR3, the DNA is TGTGCCACCACGACAGAGATGAACACTGAAGCTTTCTTT. This translates into CATTTEMNTEAFF. The full variable domain, its missing parts supplied by reference TRBV11-1 and TRBJ1-1, is EAEVAQSPRYKITEKSQAVAFWCDPISGHATLYWYRQILGQGPELLVQFQDESVVDDSQLPKDRFSAERLKGVDSTLKIQPAELGDSAMYLCATTTEMNTEAFFGQGTRLTVV.

This clone occurred once. The J gene is TRBJ1-2, the V gene TRBV5-1; 8 positions agree with TRBD1. Germline CDR1 is SGHRS and CDR2 is YFSETQ. The ends lost 7 bases at V and 2 bases at J; junction bases unmatched: 4. The CDR3 sequence is 13 residues long. The CDR3 DNA reads TGCGCCAGCTCCCGGACAGGGAACTATGGCTACACCTTC. Protein sequence: CASSRTGNYGYTF.

The rearrangement uses TRBV5-1 and TRBJ2-1, with TRBD1 as a possible D gene (5 bases). CDR1 and CDR2 (germline): SGHRS, YFSETQ. The CDR3 has 15 residues. Trimming removed 4 bases at V and 6 bases at J, with 17 bases between. CDR3 DNA: TGCGCCAGCAGCCCCCAGGGTCTCCTAGTCAATGAGCAGTTCTTC. This gives the protein CASSPQGLLVNEQFF.

This clone was recorded a few times. DNA of the CDR3: TGTGCCAGTAGTCGGGCAGGGACAGGGGGGTCTAGCGGGAACTTACGCGAGCAGTACTTC. Protein: CASSRAGTGGSSGNLREQYF. The chain has TRBV19 and TRBJ2-7; 11 nucleotides align to TRBD1. Germline-derived CDR1 and CDR2 are LNHDA and SQIVND (reference sequence). There are 20 residues in the CDR3. V dropped 5 bases and J dropped 6; count of bases not matched to a gene: 24.

V and J are TRBV9 and TRBJ2-7; 10 bases agree with TRBD2. Germline V gives CDR1 SGDLS, CDR2 YYNGEE. J was trimmed by 4 bases and V by 3 bases; bases with no gene match: 7. The length of the CDR3 is 15 residues. Here the CDR3 DNA reads TGTGCCAGCAGCGAGAGAGCGGGAGGGCGATACGAGCAGTACTTC. Translation: CASSERAGGRYEQYF.

The chain recombines TRBV7-2 with TRBJ2-7, with a weak D call TRBD1 (5 bases). The CDR3 is 14 amino acids. Trimming removed 4 bases from V and 0 bases from J, with 10 bases in between. CDR1 and CDR2 from the germline V gene are SGHTA and FQGNSA. CDR3 bases: TGTGCCAGCAGCTCTCGACAGAGCTCCTACGAGCAGTACTTC. Encoded protein: CASSSRQSSYEQYF.

This rearrangement joins TRBV29-1 to TRBJ1-1, with 8 bases that match TRBD1. Germline V gene data show CDR1 as SQVTM and CDR2 as ANQGSEA. This CDR3 spans 13 amino acids. V gave up 6 bases and J gave up 6 bases; unmatched junction bases: 9. The CDR3 DNA reads TGCAGCGTCAGGACAGGGTATAATCCTGAAGCTTTCTTT. It translates to CSVRTGYNPEAFF.

There are many counts of this clone. The genes are TRBV6-4 and TRBJ2-4; D ambiguous. Germline V lookup: CDR1 MRHNA, CDR2 SNTAGT. The CDR3 has 14 amino acids. Deletions cut 5 bases from V and 0 bases from J, with 8 bases between. The CDR3 DNA sequence: TGTGCCAGCAGTCCTCAGCTAGCCAAAAACATTCAGTACTTC. Translated: CASSPQLAKNIQYF.

The rearrangement links TRBV28 to TRBJ2-7; D uncertain. With 7 bases removed from V and 2 bases from J, the gap between germline ends came to 18 bases. Germline V lookup: CDR1 MDHEN, CDR2 SYDVKM. This CDR3 has 15 amino acids. The CDR3 nucleotides are TGTGCCAGCATTTCAGGAACATCCTTTACCTACGAGCAGTACTTC. It codes for CASISGTSFTYEQYF.

This chain uses TRBV28 with TRBJ2-7; no reliable D call. Trimming pared 5 bases from V and 2 bases from J, leaving 7 bases between. CDR3 length equals 12 residues. Looked up from germline, CDR1 is MDHEN and CDR2 is SYDVKM. The CDR3 DNA follows: TGTGCCAGCAGTGAGGTCCCCTACGAGCAGTACTTC. Its translation: CASSEVPYEQYF.